Listed here are 19 T cell receptor beta chains from one sample, sequenced in a study of technical replicates of blood from several donors. Measured with immunoSEQ multiplex PCR; TCRdb has only the in-frame clones, and not every one. Of about 98,000 clones in the sample, 90% to 97% are singletons; the top ten hold approximately 0.21%. Sequencing input: T cells isolated from PBMCs. Receptors were obtained from a human donor in good health.

The rearrangement links TRBV6-1 to TRBJ2-3, with a possible D match to TRBD2 (7 bases). The V gene's germline CDR1 is MNHNS and CDR2 SASEGT. The CDR3 sequence is 15 residues long. V lost 6 bases and J 3 bases, leaving 16 bases between the germline ends. The CDR3 loop is CASSGGQVGTDTQYF. For the CDR3, the DNA is TGTGCCAGCAGCGGGGGGCAGGTCGGTACAGATACGCAGTATTTT.

The J gene is TRBJ2-2, the V gene TRBV6-5; D remains unclear. Germline V CDR1 and CDR2: MNHEY, SVGAGI. The CDR3 extends over 15 amino acids. Trimming shortened V by 6 bases and J by 3 bases, and 14 bases separated the two germline ends. The CDR3: CASSPGNIYTGELFF. In DNA form, the CDR3 reads TGTGCCAGCAGCCCCGGTAATATCTACACCGGGGAGCTGTTTTTT.

V gene TRBV10-3 combines with J gene TRBJ2-7; no reliable D call. This CDR3 contains 14 residues. Trimming took 3 bases from V and 5 from J, leaving 14 bases between them. The germline V gene encodes CDR1 ENHRY and CDR2 SYGVKD. This CDR3 reads CAISETPSGNEQYF. CDR3 DNA sequence: TGTGCCATCAGTGAAACGCCTAGTGGAAACGAGCAGTACTTC.

This clone was recorded a few times. V and J are TRBV4-1 and TRBJ2-1; D gene unclear. CDR1 MGHRA and CDR2 YSYEKL come from the germline V gene. The CDR3 loop spans 11 amino acids. V was cut by 4 bases and J by 10 bases, with 8 bases left in between. The CDR3 spells CASSRSKEQFF. The CDR3 DNA follows: TGCGCCAGCAGCCGGAGTAAAGAGCAGTTCTTC.

This clone was seen a single time. The rearrangement uses TRBV6-6 and TRBJ2-3; 10 nucleotides line up with TRBD2. The CDR3 loop spans 16 amino acids. Germline V gene lookup returns CDR1 MNHNY and CDR2 SVGAGI (reference sequence). V was pared by 4 bases and J by 4 bases, with 8 bases of the junction left unmatched. As DNA, the CDR3 is TGTGCCAGCAGTTTGACCCAGCGGGGGGGCCCAGATACGCAGTATTTT. Translated, it gives CASSLTQRGGPDTQYF.

In nucleotides, the CDR3 is TGTGCCAGCAGCCAGGGACTAGCGGTTTTCCCAGATACGCAGTATTTT. Translating gives CASSQGLAVFPDTQYF. The rearrangement uses TRBV7-3 and TRBJ2-3; 11 bases are shared with TRBD2. CDR1 is SGHTA and CDR2 is FQGTGA in the germline V gene. The CDR3 covers 16 residues. Trimming took 5 bases from V and 4 from J; bases not matched to a gene: 8. Full variable domain (outside the CDR3, taken from reference TRBV7-3 and TRBJ2-3): GAGVSQTPSNKVTEKGKYVELRCDPISGHTALYWYRQSLGQGPEFLIYFQGTGAADDSGLPNDRFFAVRPEGSVSTLKIQRTERGDSAVYLCASSQGLAVFPDTQYFGPGTRLTVL.

The rearrangement links TRBV5-1 to TRBJ2-5; TRBD2 matches 13 bases. This CDR3 has 16 residues. Per germline, CDR1 SGHRS and CDR2 YFSETQ. Trimming took 5 bases from V and 3 from J; bases not matched to a gene: 7. CDR3 in amino acids: CASRRGTSGIEETQYF. CDR3 nucleotide sequence: TGCGCCAGCAGACGCGGGACTAGCGGGATCGAAGAGACCCAGTACTTC.

V is TRBV11-3 and J is TRBJ1-5, with 8 nucleotides matching TRBD1. The CDR3 consists of 15 residues. The germline V gene encodes CDR1 SGHNT and CDR2 YENEEA. Germline trimming cut 5 bases from V and 5 bases from J; bases unmatched to any gene: 8. The CDR3 sequence is CASSTRTGLYQPQHF. DNA of the CDR3: TGTGCCAGCAGCACTCGGACAGGGTTATATCAGCCCCAGCATTTT.

This clone has a handful of counts. This chain uses TRBV15 with TRBJ2-3; D might be TRBD2 (5 bases). Trimming stripped 4 bases from V and 2 bases from J, with 16 bases between. Germline V gene sequence: CDR1 LNHNV, CDR2 YYDKDF (reference sequence). This CDR3 has 16 amino acids. In nucleotides, the CDR3 is TGTGCCACCAGCAACCCGACCGGGAAGGACACAGATACGCAGTATTTT. Amino acids: CATSNPTGKDTDTQYF.

The chain combines TRBV7-2 with TRBJ2-1, with 9 bases aligning to TRBD1. Germline V lookup: CDR1 SGHTA, CDR2 FQGNSA. The CDR3 has 15 residues. V was pared by 5 bases and J by 0 bases, with 2 bases of the junction left unmatched. Here the CDR3 DNA reads TGTGCCAGCAGCCGGACAGGGGACTCCTACAATGAGCAGTTCTTC. Translating it yields CASSRTGDSYNEQFF.

The V call is TRBV6-5, the J call TRBJ1-2; 7 nucleotides align to TRBD1. The V and J ends lost 7 bases and 7 bases, in that order; junction bases with no gene match: 12. The germline V gene encodes CDR1 MNHEY and CDR2 SVGAGI. The CDR3 has 14 amino acids. The chain's CDR3 is CASTYLQGQGGYTF. DNA for the CDR3: TGTGCCAGCACATACCTACAGGGGCAGGGTGGCTACACCTTC.

A note on this clone: An end of the junction does not agree with germline; a read error may underlie this. V gene TRBV10-1 combines with J gene TRBJ2-3; D possibly corresponds to TRBD2 (6 bases). CDR1 is WNHNN, CDR2 SYGVQD, per germline (reference sequence). The CDR3 is made up of 14 amino acids. For the CDR3, the DNA is TGCGCCAGCAGTGAAGGGGAGGTCATAGATATGCAGTATTTT. Amino acids: CASSEGEVIDMQYF.

CDR3 coding DNA: TGTGCCAGCAGTATTGACAGCCGGGGGTACACCTTC. Its protein is CASSIDSRGYTF. The genes are TRBV6-5 and TRBJ1-2; a weak D match, TRBD1 (5 bases). Looked up from germline, CDR1 is MNHEY and CDR2 is SVGAGI. This CDR3 region has 12 residues. With 5 bases removed from V and 11 bases from J, the gap between germline ends came to 15 bases.

V is TRBV10-3 and J is TRBJ2-2; D unclear. Trimming took 8 bases from V and 1 from J, leaving 2 bases between them. Germline V gene sequence: CDR1 ENHRY, CDR2 SYGVKD. The CDR3 runs to 11 residues. CDR3 bases: TGTGCCATCCAGAACACCGGGGAGCTGTTTTTT. As protein: CAIQNTGELFF.

The chain is built from TRBV27 and TRBJ2-2, with D hard to call. CDR1 is MNHEY and CDR2 is SMNVEV in the germline V gene (reference sequence). Trimming took off 2 bases at V and 7 bases at J, with 8 bases between the two ends. This CDR3 has 13 residues. This CDR3 reads CASSLLVVGELFF. CDR3 bases: TGTGCCAGCAGTTTACTAGTTGTCGGGGAGCTGTTTTTT.

The chain recombines TRBV2 with TRBJ1-4, with unresolved D. The CDR3 runs 12 residues. Germline CDR1 and CDR2: SNHLY and FYNNEI. V was shortened by 5 bases and J by 8 bases, with 9 bases between the two germline ends. Here the CDR3 DNA reads TGTGCCAGCAGTCAGCCCAGGGAAAAACTGTTTTTT. Residues: CASSQPREKLFF.

The gene calls are TRBV18 and TRBJ1-3; no firm D call. Germline CDR1 reads KGHSH; CDR2 reads LQKENI. The length of the CDR3 is 18 residues. The V end lost 2 bases, the J end lost 1 base, and 18 bases lay between the germline ends. The CDR3, as DNA: TGTGCCAGCTCACCAGTCGCGTCCGTAGAGGGATCTGGAAACACCATATATTTT. Protein product: CASSPVASVEGSGNTIYF. The entire variable domain, with the rest obtained from reference TRBV18 and TRBJ1-3, is as follows: NAGVMQNPRHLVRRRGQEARLRCSPMKGHSHVYWYRQLPEEGLKFMVYLQKENIIDESGMPKERFSAEFPKEGPSILRIQQVVRGDSAAYFCASSPVASVEGSGNTIYFGEGSWLTVV.

As concerns this clone: The same CDR3 is also encoded by other DNA sequences in this sample. V and J are TRBV5-1 and TRBJ2-1; 11 bases map to TRBD2. The V gene end was trimmed by 4 bases and the J gene end by 4 bases; junction bases not matched to a gene: 4. The CDR3 runs to 15 residues. CDR1 is SGHRS, CDR2 YFSETQ, per germline. CDR3 DNA: TGCGCCAGCAGCCTGGGACTAGCGGATTACAATGAGCAGTTCTTC. This gives the protein CASSLGLADYNEQFF.

The chain links TRBV4-1 to TRBJ2-7; 8 nucleotides agree with TRBD2. CDR1 MGHRA and CDR2 YSYEKL come from the germline V gene. The ends lost 4 bases at V and 2 bases at J; junction bases unmatched: 7. The CDR3 covers 15 residues. CDR3 in amino acids: CASSPPAGDPYEQYF. The CDR3 nucleotides read TGCGCCAGCAGCCCTCCAGCGGGGGACCCCTACGAGCAGTACTTC.